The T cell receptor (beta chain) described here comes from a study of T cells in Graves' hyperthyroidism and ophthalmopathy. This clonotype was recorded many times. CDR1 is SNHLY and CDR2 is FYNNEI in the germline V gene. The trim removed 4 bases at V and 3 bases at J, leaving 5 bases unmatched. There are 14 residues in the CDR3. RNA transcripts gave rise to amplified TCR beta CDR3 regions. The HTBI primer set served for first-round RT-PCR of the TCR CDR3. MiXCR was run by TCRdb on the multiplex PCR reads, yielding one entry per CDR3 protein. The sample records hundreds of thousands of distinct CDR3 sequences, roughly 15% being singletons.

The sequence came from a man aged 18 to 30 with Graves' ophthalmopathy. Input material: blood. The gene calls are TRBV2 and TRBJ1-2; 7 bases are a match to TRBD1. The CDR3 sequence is CASSAFTGDYGYTF. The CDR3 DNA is TGTGCCAGCAGTGCCTTCACAGGGGACTATGGCTACACCTTC.